The 18 T cell receptor beta chains below come from one sample, sequenced in a study of blood T cell repertoires in COVID-19. Assay used: immunoSEQ multiplex PCR; TCRdb lists only in-frame clones, some missing. The data hold some 100,000 clones, with about 90% observed a single time. Sequenced input: peripheral blood. These receptors came from a man aged 50-60 years with COVID-19, enrolled during active disease.

The chain's CDR3 is CASSPRERGSSYEQYF. The CDR3 region has the DNA TGTGCCAGCAGCCCACGAGAGCGGGGCTCCTCCTACGAGCAGTACTTC. This chain uses TRBV7-6 with TRBJ2-7, with TRBD2 matching 7 bases. Germline CDR1 and CDR2: SGHVS and FNYEAQ. The CDR3 sequence is 16 residues long. After removal of 5 bases from V and 0 bases from J, the junction contained 10 bases not matched to a gene. Using reference TRBV7-6 and TRBJ2-7 for the parts outside the CDR3, the full variable domain is GAGVSQSPRYKVTKRGQDVALRCDPISGHVSLYWYRQALGQGPEFLTYFNYEAQQDKSGLPNDRFSAERPEGSISTLTIQRTEQRDSAMYRCASSPRERGSSYEQYFGPGTRLTVT.

In its sample, this clone was seen once. V usage is TRBV30 and J usage is TRBJ1-2, with a tentative D call TRBD1 (5 bases). V lost 8 bases and J lost 6, with 16 bases in between. Per germline, CDR1 GTSNPN and CDR2 SVGIG (reference sequence). CDR3 length equals 12 residues. This chain's CDR3 is CARSGAEDGYTF. The CDR3 bases are TGTGCCCGAAGCGGGGCAGAGGATGGCTACACCTTC.

This chain uses TRBV27 with TRBJ1-5; TRBD1 is a possible D gene (6 bases). Germline V lookup: CDR1 MNHEY, CDR2 SMNVEV (reference sequence). Trimming cost V 2 bases and J 6 bases, with 14 bases left between them. The CDR3 extends over 15 amino acids. The CDR3 nucleotides read TGTGCCAGCAGTTTAGTGGGGGGGGACACTCAGCCCCAGCATTTT. As protein: CASSLVGGDTQPQHF.

The rearrangement uses TRBV24-1 and TRBJ1-6; D not resolved. Trimming cost V 4 bases and J 7 bases, with 10 bases left between them. CDR1 and CDR2 (germline): KGHDR, SFDVKD. The CDR3 totals 14 residues. In nucleotides, the CDR3 is TGTGCCACCAGTGAAGGAGGGTGGAATTCACCCCTCCACTTT. Translation gives CATSEGGWNSPLHF.

This rearrangement joins TRBV6-5 to TRBJ2-7; 8 nucleotides agree with TRBD1. Germline lookup yields CDR1 MNHEY and CDR2 SVGAGI. This CDR3 comprises 16 residues. V lost 0 bases, J lost 3 bases, and 7 bases stayed unmatched. The CDR3 DNA reads TGTGCCAGCAGTTACTCTATCCGGGACAGGAACTACGAGCAGTACTTC. Translating gives CASSYSIRDRNYEQYF.

The V and J genes are TRBV2 and TRBJ1-1; 7 nucleotides agree with TRBD1. The CDR3 extends over 14 amino acids. CDR1 is SNHLY, CDR2 FYNNEI, per germline. The J segment lost 4 bases and the V segment lost 3 bases, leaving 5 bases of the junction unmatched. In DNA, the CDR3 is TGTGCCAGCAGTGAGGGGTCAGGGGGCACTGAAGCTTTCTTT. It yields the protein CASSEGSGGTEAFF.

The chain joins TRBV6-1 to TRBJ2-7, with TRBD1 as a possible D gene (5 bases). Per germline, CDR1 MNHNS and CDR2 SASEGT. The CDR3 sequence is 13 residues long. V was shortened by 7 bases and J by 6 bases, with 16 bases between the two germline ends. The CDR3 region has the DNA TGTGCCAGCACCGCCGACAGTCTGGGCGAGCAGTACTTC. It translates to CASTADSLGEQYF.

The chain carries TRBV12-2 and TRBJ1-6; the listed D gene, TRBD1, was not tested against the DNA. TRBV12-2 is reported as a pseudogene. The CDR3 totals 15 residues. DNA for the CDR3: TGTGCAAGTCGCTTGGACAGGGTGAAGAATTCACCCCTCCACTTT. Protein sequence: CASRLDRVKNSPLHF.

This sequence joins TRBV7-2 and TRBJ1-2; D is ambiguous. This CDR3 has 15 residues. Germline loops: CDR1 SGHTA, CDR2 FQGNSA. V was clipped by 1 base and J by 0 bases, with 9 bases between them. This CDR3 is CASSLVWGANYGYTF. Here the CDR3 DNA reads TGTGCCAGCAGCTTAGTATGGGGAGCTAACTATGGCTACACCTTC.

This clone was picked up many times. The chain carries TRBV5-4 and TRBJ1-2; TRBD1 agrees at 8 bases. The CDR3 contains 12 residues. The germline V gene encodes CDR1 SGHNT and CDR2 YYREEE (reference sequence). V shed 4 bases, J shed 9 bases, and the junction held 5 bases outside the gene matches. CDR3 sequence reads: CASSPGQGSYTF. The CDR3 nucleotides are TGTGCCAGCAGCCCTGGACAGGGAAGCTACACCTTC.

CDR3 DNA: TGCGCCAGCAGCTGGGACAGTGCGAACACCGGGGAGCTGTTTTTT. This gives the protein CASSWDSANTGELFF. V usage is TRBV5-1 and J usage is TRBJ2-2; 7 bases are a match to TRBD1. After removal of 3 bases from V and 0 bases from J, the junction contained 2 bases not matched to a gene. The germline gives CDR1 SGHRS, CDR2 YFSETQ. This CDR3 region has 15 residues.

The rearrangement uses TRBV3-1 (or the pseudogene TRBV3-2) and TRBJ1-2, with D possibly TRBD1 on 5 matching bases. This CDR3 comprises 15 residues. From germline, CDR1 is LGHDT and CDR2 YNNKEL (reference sequence). V was shortened by 0 bases and J by 2 bases, with 10 bases between the two germline ends. The CDR3 region has the DNA TGTGCCAGCAGCCAAGAAAAAGGACAAAACTATGGCTACACCTTC. Translated, it gives CASSQEKGQNYGYTF.

The chain combines TRBV7-9 with TRBJ2-3; no clear D. From germline, CDR1 is SEHNR and CDR2 FQNEAQ (reference sequence). The V and J ends lost 5 bases and 1 base respectively, with 10 bases between them. The CDR3 runs 14 residues. For the CDR3, the DNA is TGTGCCAGCAGCAGAACCTATGGCACAGATACGCAGTATTTT. It codes for CASSRTYGTDTQYF.

This clone has just a few counts. The V and J genes are TRBV30 and TRBJ1-1; possibly TRBD1 for D (6 bases). The CDR3 consists of 12 residues. Deletions cut 8 bases from V and 0 bases from J, with 10 bases between. Germline V gene lookup returns CDR1 GTSNPN and CDR2 SVGIG (reference sequence). CDR3 sequence: CAKQGMNTEAFF. In nucleotides, the CDR3 is TGTGCCAAACAGGGCATGAACACTGAAGCTTTCTTT.

The rearrangement uses TRBV18 and TRBJ2-7, with 12 bases fitting TRBD1. Losses at the gene ends were 3 bases for V and 12 bases for J; bases not matched to a gene: 15. The CDR3 covers 16 residues. CDR1 and CDR2 (germline): KGHSH, LQKENI. CDR3 loop: CASSPSSPGTGGAGYF. The CDR3 DNA sequence: TGTGCCAGCTCACCCTCGTCTCCCGGGACAGGGGGCGCGGGGTACTTC.

This sequence joins TRBV15 and TRBJ2-5, with TRBD2 matching over 10 bases. Germline values: CDR1 LNHNV, CDR2 YYDKDF (reference sequence). CDR3 length: 17 residues. Losses at the gene ends were 1 base for V and 0 bases for J; bases not matched to a gene: 5. CDR3 amino acids: CATSRAGTSVYQETQYF. The CDR3 DNA reads as TGTGCCACCAGCAGAGCGGGGACTAGCGTTTACCAAGAGACCCAGTACTTC.

The J gene is TRBJ1-6, the V gene TRBV6-2 or TRBV6-3; tentative D call: TRBD1 (5 bases). Trimming took 3 bases from V and 8 from J, leaving 14 bases between them. Germline CDR1 MNHEY, CDR2 SVGEGT. The CDR3 spans 15 residues. This CDR3 reads CASSYGTGGDSPLHF. CDR3 nucleotides: TGTGCCAGCAGTTATGGTACAGGCGGTGATTCACCCCTCCACTTT.

The chain couples TRBV1 to TRBJ1-4. TRBV1 is reported as a pseudogene. The CDR3 runs 16 residues. The CDR3 here is CTSSLKITTGREKLFF. The CDR3 DNA reads TGCACCAGCAGCCTTAAAATCACGACGGGAAGGGAAAAACTGTTTTTT.